What follows are 11 T cell receptor beta chains derived from one specimen sequenced in a study of T cells in Graves' hyperthyroidism and ophthalmopathy. Regions amplified from RNA transcripts were the TCR beta CDR3 regions. TCR CDR3 underwent first-round RT-PCR with the HTBI primer set. MiXCR, applied by TCRdb to the multiplex PCR reads, yields one record per CDR3 protein. There are over 350,000 distinct CDR3 sequences in the sample; approximately 18% occur only once, and 35% to 50% lies in the top ten. The sequencing sample was made of blood. Receptor source: a man aged 18-30 years with Graves' ophthalmopathy.

Many counts were recorded for this clonotype. This chain joins TRBV12-3 or TRBV12-4 and TRBJ1-1, with TRBD1 as a possible D gene (5 bases). This CDR3 contains 12 residues. V lost 6 bases, J lost 3 bases, and 8 bases lay in between. This CDR3 is CASSRVDTEAFF. The CDR3 region has the DNA TGTGCCAGCAGCAGGGTAGACACTGAAGCTTTCTTT.

On this clonotype itself: A clone one base away is much larger, so this may be a read error. The rearrangement uses TRBV20-1 and TRBJ1-2; D unresolved. V lost 0 bases and J 6 bases, leaving 8 bases between the germline ends. This CDR3 region has 12 residues. Germline values: CDR1 DFQATT, CDR2 SNEGSKA (reference sequence). The CDR3 loop reads CSARDRSHGYTF. The CDR3 nucleotides are TGCAGTGCTAGAGATAGGTCCCATGGCTACACCTTC.

The sample holds many counts of this clonotype. This chain uses TRBV5-6 with TRBJ2-5; possibly TRBD1 for D (6 bases). The V gene's germline CDR1 is SGHDT and CDR2 YYEEEE. V was cut by 2 bases and J by 2 bases, with 13 bases left in between. The CDR3 runs to 15 residues. The CDR3 nucleotides read TGTGCCAGCAGCTTCATTGACGACAGGCAAGAGACCCAGTACTTC. It specifies CASSFIDDRQETQYF.

V is TRBV7-9 and J is TRBJ2-7; no clear D. V lost 5 bases and J lost 5, with 13 bases in between. CDR1 is SEHNR, CDR2 FQNEAQ, per germline (reference sequence). The CDR3 is made up of 13 amino acids. The CDR3 DNA reads TGTGCCAGCAGCCTGGTCCCGCCCGACGAGCAGTACTTC. It specifies CASSLVPPDEQYF.

This chain uses TRBV5-1 with TRBJ2-3, with D maybe TRBD1 (6 bases). Per the germline V gene, CDR1 is SGHRS and CDR2 is YFSETQ. The germline V and J ends were trimmed by 7 bases and 6 bases, with 27 bases remaining between them. This CDR3 is 17 amino acids long. CDR3 sequence: CASELLMLGGWVDTQYF. CDR3 coding DNA: TGCGCCAGCGAGCTTCTTATGTTAGGGGGTTGGGTCGATACGCAGTATTTT.

The chain joins TRBV10-2 to TRBJ1-1, with a possible D match to TRBD1 (6 bases). V was shortened by 2 bases and J by 11 bases, with 15 bases between the two germline ends. Germline loops: CDR1 WSHSY, CDR2 SAAADI. CDR3 length equals 13 residues. CDR3: CASSEAHRVFAFF. CDR3 in DNA: TGCGCCAGCAGTGAGGCCCACAGGGTTTTCGCTTTCTTT.

In its sample, this clonotype was seen many times. The chain links TRBV12-3 or TRBV12-4 to TRBJ2-7, with 7 bases that match TRBD1. The V segment lost 3 bases and the J segment 6 bases; nucleotides outside the gene matches: 14. This CDR3 contains 16 residues. CDR3 DNA: TGTGCCAGCAGTTTTGGCCGACAGGGATTCGGCGGCGAGCAGTACTTC. Its translation is CASSFGRQGFGGEQYF.

This clonotype was seen more than once but under ten times. V and J are TRBV10-3 and TRBJ2-7; 9 bases are a match to TRBD1. This CDR3 comprises 13 residues. The trim removed 9 bases at V and 5 bases at J, leaving 8 bases unmatched. In germline, CDR1 is ENHRY, CDR2 SYGVKD. This CDR3 reads CAMGDRETNEQYF. For the CDR3, the DNA is TGTGCCATGGGGGACAGGGAGACTAACGAGCAGTACTTC.

This clonotype was recorded many times. The gene calls are TRBV6-5 and TRBJ2-7; D not certain. The CDR3 contains 14 residues. Germline CDR1 reads MNHEY; CDR2 reads SVGAGI. The V and J ends lost 2 bases and 2 bases respectively, with 10 bases between them. The CDR3 DNA follows: TGTGCCAGCAGTTACGAGCCGGTTCCCTACGAGCAGTACTTC. Translation gives CASSYEPVPYEQYF.

This rearrangement joins TRBV27 to TRBJ2-5, with D perhaps TRBD1 or TRBD2 (6 bases each). Germline lookup yields CDR1 MNHEY and CDR2 SMNVEV (reference sequence). The CDR3 is 13 amino acids. Trimming took 6 bases from V and 9 from J, leaving 17 bases between them. The CDR3 sequence: CASSRDHRGAQYF. The CDR3 DNA follows: TGTGCCAGCAGCCGGGATCATAGGGGGGCCCAGTACTTC.

The gene calls are TRBV7-2 and TRBJ2-2; D is unresolved. V was clipped by 0 bases and J by 5 bases, with 4 bases between them. Germline V gives CDR1 SGHTA, CDR2 FQGNSA. This CDR3 comprises 13 residues. CDR3: CASSLAFTGELFF. CDR3 bases: TGTGCCAGCAGCTTAGCCTTTACCGGGGAGCTGTTTTTT.